One TCR beta chain is described in this entry. This specimen belongs to a study of control samples from healthy donors and cancer patients. V was pared by 10 bases and J by 5 bases, with 10 bases of the junction left unmatched. Germline V lookup: CDR1 MNHEY, CDR2 SMNVEV (reference sequence). This CDR3 region has 13 residues. The assay was immunoSEQ multiplex PCR, and TCRdb's table has in-frame clones only and misses some. The table records 65,000 to 80,000 clones, around 86% of them present only once. Sequenced material: PBMCs. The gene calls are TRBV27 and TRBJ2-5; 7 bases are shared with TRBD1. The source of this sequence is a woman in her forties or fifties with colorectal cancer. CDR3 protein: CATRQGMMETQYF. DNA of the CDR3: TGTGCCACCCGACAGGGAATGATGGAGACCCAGTACTTC.